This TCR beta chain was recorded in a study of blood T cell repertoires in COVID-19. Study-wide context: Samples came from the United States, Italy and Spain, spanning acute and convalescent COVID-19. PBMCs, B-cell-depleted T cells, or T cells were the source of the cDNA or gDNA that made up the material.

This CDR3 region has 14 residues. The V and J ends lost 5 bases and 3 bases, in that order; junction bases with no gene match: 3. CDR1 and CDR2 (germline): SGHVS, FQNEAQ. Clones were sequenced by immunoSEQ multiplex PCR, and TCRdb holds only the in-frame ones, with some missing. The table shows some 200,000 clones, with roughly 75% occurring only once. The chain uses TRBV7-8 and TRBJ2-1; 8 bases align to TRBD1. The sequence was obtained from a woman in her 70s with acute or convalescent COVID-19. The sequencing sample was made of peripheral blood. The CDR3 nucleotides read TGTGCCAGCAGCCCCAGGGGGCACTACAATGAGCAGTTCTTC. Protein: CASSPRGHYNEQFF.